One sample yielded the 16 T cell receptor beta chains listed below, sequenced in a study of Graves' ophthalmopathy and Graves' hyperthyroidism. RNA served as the template for amplifying TCR beta CDR3 regions. HTBI-primed RT-PCR formed the first round, and a multiplex PCR formed the second. MiXCR, run by TCRdb on the multiplex PCR reads, gives a single entry per CDR3 protein. The sample carries over 650,000 distinct CDR3 sequences, 35% to 50% recorded once. Sequences were obtained from peripheral blood. The receptors shown here come from an adult man with Graves' ophthalmopathy.

This clonotype was detected ten times or more. The chain couples TRBV11-2 to TRBJ1-6, with 10 bases that match TRBD1. CDR1 is SGHAT, CDR2 FQNNGV, per germline. V gave up 0 bases and J gave up 7 bases; unmatched junction bases: 0. This CDR3 region has 15 residues. The CDR3 spells CASSLEGQGNSPLHF. In DNA, the CDR3 is TGTGCCAGCAGCTTAGAGGGACAGGGGAATTCACCCCTCCACTTT. The full variable domain, its missing parts supplied by reference TRBV11-2 and TRBJ1-6, is EAGVAQSPRYKIIEKRQSVAFWCNPISGHATLYWYQQILGQGPKLLIQFQNNGVVDDSQLPKDRFSAERLKGVDSTLKIQPAKLEDSAVYLCASSLEGQGNSPLHFGNGTRLTVT.

This clonotype was seen repeatedly, ten times or more. The gene calls are TRBV2 and TRBJ2-7; D is uncertain. The CDR3 is made up of 12 amino acids. Germline V gene sequence: CDR1 SNHLY, CDR2 FYNNEI. Trimming cost V 8 bases and J 3 bases, with 11 bases left between them. CDR3 in DNA: TGTGCCAGCCGTGTGTCAATCTACGAGCAGTACTTC. Its translation: CASRVSIYEQYF.

J is TRBJ2-6 and V is TRBV25-1; D might be TRBD1 (6 bases). Trimming cost V 8 bases and J 0 bases, with 17 bases left between them. Germline-derived CDR1 and CDR2 are MGHDK and SYGVNS. The CDR3 loop spans 17 amino acids. CDR3 in amino acids: CASSPPTGSSGANVLTF. Here the CDR3 DNA reads TGTGCCAGCTCACCACCAACAGGGAGCTCTGGGGCCAACGTCCTGACTTTC.

The genes are TRBV7-2 and TRBJ2-3; D call uncertain. Germline loops: CDR1 SGHTA, CDR2 FQGNSA. This CDR3 is 15 amino acids long. Trimming shortened V by 4 bases and J by 2 bases, and 13 bases separated the two germline ends. This CDR3 is CASSYRVTVTDTQYF. In DNA form, the CDR3 reads TGTGCCAGCAGCTACCGGGTCACCGTCACAGATACGCAGTATTTT. Based on the CDR3 plus reference TRBV7-2 and TRBJ2-3, the full variable domain is GAGVSQSPSNKVTEKGKDVELRCDPISGHTALYWYRQSLGQGLEFLIYFQGNSAPDKSGLPSDRFSAERTGGSVSTLTIQRTQQEDSAVYLCASSYRVTVTDTQYFGPGTRLTVL.

As concerns this clonotype: A much larger clonotype is one base distant, so this may be a read error. This chain joins TRBV29-1 and TRBJ2-7, with D perhaps matching TRBD1 (9 bases). V was clipped by 6 bases and J by 3 bases, with 45 bases between them. Germline V lookup: CDR1 SQVTM, CDR2 ANQGSEA. The length of the CDR3 is 23 residues. CDR3 in DNA: TGCAGCGTCGACCTACCGGGACAGGGAATTCAAGGGGAAACGGGAGGGCCCGTCTACGAGCAGTACTTC. This sequence encodes CSVDLPGQGIQGETGGPVYEQYF.

Comment on this clonotype: This may be a read error: a much more frequent sequence differs by one nucleotide. This CDR3 fails to terminate in the conserved phenylalanine or tryptophan, so it likely reflects a read error. V usage is TRBV7-2 and J usage is TRBJ2-2, with a weak D call TRBD2 (5 bases). This CDR3 has 12 amino acids. The germline V gene encodes CDR1 SGHTA and CDR2 FQGNSA. V gave up 3 bases and J gave up 7 bases, with 6 bases separating them. The CDR3 loop is CASSFGGGELFS. DNA of the CDR3: TGTGCCAGCAGCTTCGGAGGCGGGGAGCTGTTTTCT.

This clonotype was detected many times. V and J are TRBV9 and TRBJ1-2; D not resolved. Germline CDR1 is SGDLS and CDR2 is YYNGEE. The CDR3 extends over 11 amino acids. Trimming pared 3 bases from V and 5 bases from J, leaving 5 bases between. The CDR3 region is CASSDGYGYTF. In DNA form, the CDR3 reads TGTGCCAGCAGCGACGGATATGGCTACACCTTC.

This clonotype was picked up a small number of times. The V call is TRBV9, the J call TRBJ1-1; the D gene is possibly TRBD1 (6 bases). Germline V gene sequence: CDR1 SGDLS, CDR2 YYNGEE. Deletions cut 4 bases from V and 8 bases from J, with 18 bases between. The CDR3 covers 14 residues. The CDR3 region is CASSRITGIGEAFF. CDR3 sequence (DNA): TGTGCCAGCAGCCGGATTACAGGGATAGGAGAAGCTTTCTTT.

Concerning this clonotype: A much larger clone differs from this one at a single base, so this may be a read error. CDR3 sequence: CAISEGQNNNQPQHF. CDR3 coding DNA: TGTGCCATCAGTGAGGGGCAAAACAACAATCAGCCCCAGCATTTT. The chain has TRBV10-3 and TRBJ1-5; unclear D gene. The V end was cut by 2 bases, the J end by 3 bases, with 11 bases between. The CDR3 length is 15 residues. Germline values: CDR1 ENHRY, CDR2 SYGVKD.

Points on this clonotype: A read error is possible here, since a much larger clone lies one base away. CDR3 protein: CASGRATSYEQYF. CDR3 DNA sequence: TGTGCCAGCGGTAGGGCTACCAGCTACGAGCAGTACTTC. The chain couples TRBV5-1 to TRBJ2-7, with D possibly being TRBD2 (5 bases). This CDR3 comprises 13 residues. Per the germline V gene, CDR1 is SGHRS and CDR2 is YFSETQ.

This clonotype was seen a handful of times. The rearrangement joins TRBV4-2 to TRBJ1-2; the D gene is possibly TRBD1 (5 bases). Trimming cost V 0 bases and J 6 bases, with 17 bases left between them. This CDR3 comprises 16 residues. Germline V gives CDR1 LGHNA, CDR2 YNFKEQ. CDR3 coding DNA: TGTGCCAGCAGCCAAGACTTTGAGAGGGGAGTAGATGGCTACACCTTC. This codes for CASSQDFERGVDGYTF.

The table lists this clonotype with many counts. This rearrangement joins TRBV7-9 to TRBJ2-7, with D unresolved. Between the trimmed V and J ends, which lost 1 base and 0 bases, there was a span of 13 bases. This CDR3 is built from 16 residues. Germline CDR1 SEHNR, CDR2 FQNEAQ (reference sequence). CDR3 DNA sequence: TGTGCCAGCAGCTTAGTAGCCAGGTCGAGCTCCTACGAGCAGTACTTC. This gives the protein CASSLVARSSSYEQYF. Full variable domain (missing parts from reference TRBV7-9 and TRBJ2-7): DTGVSQNPRHKITKRGQNVTFRCDPISEHNRLYWYRQTLGQGPEFLTYFQNEAQLEKSRLLSDRFSAERPKGSFSTLEIQRTEQGDSAMYLCASSLVARSSSYEQYFGPGTRLTVT.

To note about this clonotype: A much larger clone lies one base from this, so it may be a read error. The chain is built from TRBV12-3 or TRBV12-4 and TRBJ2-7; D ambiguous. The CDR3 has 15 residues. The CDR3 sequence: CASSLAGRRPYGQYF. As DNA, the CDR3 is TGTGCCAGCAGTTTGGCTGGTAGGCGTCCCTACGGGCAGTACTTC.

This chain links TRBV7-2 with TRBJ2-5, with TRBD1 matching 7 bases. Trimming at V came to 0 bases and at J to 2 bases, leaving 6 bases not matched to a gene. Germline loops: CDR1 SGHTA, CDR2 FQGNSA. This CDR3 has 16 amino acids. CDR3 residues: CASSLARPGQQETQYF. CDR3 nucleotide sequence: TGTGCCAGCAGCTTAGCGAGGCCGGGACAGCAAGAGACCCAGTACTTC.

This clonotype has just a few counts. The CDR3 does not close with the conserved phenylalanine or tryptophan, likely indicating a read error. The genes are TRBV9 and TRBJ1-1, with D possibly being TRBD1 (6 bases). The CDR3 is 15 residues long. CDR1 SGDLS and CDR2 YYNGEE come from the germline V gene. V dropped 2 bases and J dropped 1 base, with 12 bases sitting between them. CDR3: CASSVYLDRNTEAFL. CDR3 coding DNA: TGTGCCAGCAGCGTCTACCTGGACAGGAACACTGAAGCTTTCCTT.

This chain joins TRBV7-2 and TRBJ2-2, with 9 nucleotides matching TRBD1. J lost 6 bases, V lost 9 bases, and 14 bases had no gene match. The CDR3 runs 16 residues. The germline V gene has CDR1 SGHTA and CDR2 FQGNSA. Here the CDR3 DNA reads TGTGCCAGTAGCCCTCGACAGGGGGAAAGGGCCGGGGAGCTGTTTTTT. Translating gives CASSPRQGERAGELFF. The entire variable domain, with the rest obtained from reference TRBV7-2 and TRBJ2-2, is as follows: GAGVSQSPSNKVTEKGKDVELRCDPISGHTALYWYRQSLGQGLEFLIYFQGNSAPDKSGLPSDRFSAERTGGSVSTLTIQRTQQEDSAVYLCASSPRQGERAGELFFGEGSRLTVL.